Given below is one TCR beta chain in context. No cognate antigen has been identified for it. Base quality data are lacking; no much larger clone is found one base away. The sample belongs to a study of cytomegalovirus exposure and HLA in healthy donors (dated by TCRdb to the late 2010s). In terms of the full investigation: According to an earlier analysis of 587 of the donors, some 180 million T cells yielded over 100 million unique TCR beta sequences and more than 250 Gb of sequence data. About 280 gigabases of sequencing data and roughly 80 million unique TCR sequences made up an early release that covered fewer than 650 HLA-typed donors. Of the roughly 430 genotyped donors, about 80% fell in the genetic ancestry cluster associated with self-reported Caucasian donors. The study was designed to test whether signatures of past pathogen exposure could be identified by cataloging public T cell receptors. Using immunosequencing, the study profiled T cell repertoires from about 620 subjects and related those repertoires to cytomegalovirus serostatus. In addition to the first cohort of approximately 670 subjects, a separate validation cohort of 130 or so different subjects was used. To predict cytomegalovirus infection status, the study brought together high-throughput TCR immunosequencing, statistical association of individual TCRs with disease status, and machine learning. In a later analysis, previously published TCR beta repertoires from several hundred donors were re-analyzed and high-resolution HLA genotyping was added so that TCR occurrence patterns could be studied. In the later analysis, no new phenotypic data were used to find candidate immune exposures; instead, reliance was placed on TCR beta sequences and their occurrence across donors. An earlier analysis of more than 450 of the donors used high-throughput TCR beta sequencing to judge whether each TCR beta V gene segment behaved as functional or pseudogenic. Alongside the repertoire data, information on donor age, sex, ethnicity and CMV serostatus was compiled. A later genetic analysis used genome-wide SNP genotypes for about 65% of the 666 donors, treating that subset as a discovery cohort. Every repertoire in the discovery cohort had been generated on one and the same sequencing platform. HLA typing covered class I and class II loci at four-digit resolution. The number of typed donors differed by locus: about 629-630 for A, B, C, DRB1 and DQB1; approximately 540 for DQA1; fewer than 610 for DPA1; and about 450 for DPB1. Roughly five DR-DQ haplotypes were treated as single units for association and clustering because of strong linkage in the cohort. On average, about 200,000 unique TCR beta nucleotide sequences were sequenced per donor among 398 genotyped donors of the cohort, with about 17% of those sequences being non-productive.

The germline V gene encodes CDR1 SGHRS and CDR2 YFSETQ. CDR3 length: 16 amino acids, cysteine to phenylalanine. Left in the record is the CDR3 DNA by itself, 48 bases read in frame from the first base. Germline trimming amounts to 4 bases on V and 3 bases on J, with 9 as the count of junction bases outside the gene matches. The cohort was made up of under 800 healthy bone marrow donors. Cohort members were all nominally healthy when sampled, although unrecorded immune exposures were likely present. The donor tested CMV seronegative, placing the donor among the 300 to 400 seronegative members of the cohort. A peripheral blood sample was provided by each donor, and peripheral blood mononuclear cells were used for TCR beta sequencing. The Qiagen DNeasy Blood Extraction Kit was used to extract genomic DNA from the blood cell samples. Libraries were constructed by the immunoSEQ multiplex PCR assay. The multiplex PCR relied on a mix of 60 forward primers for TCR Vbeta segments and 13 reverse primers for TCR Jbeta segments. The CDR3 region of rearranged TCR beta genes was amplified from genomic DNA with a multiplex PCR assay. Amplified TCR beta libraries were sequenced as 87-base-pair reads on the Illumina HiSeq System. On the authors' methods: In a later analysis, tens of millions of unique TCR beta chains were counted across the approximately 620 repertoires, and roughly 11 million of these chains were shared by at least two donors. Raw reads were error-corrected and collapsed into unique sequences by a nearest-neighbor algorithm in which closely related sequences were merged to remove PCR and sequencing errors. Alignment of CDR3 sequences to IMGT reference sequences was used to assign V, D and J gene segments. For a sequence to be retained, a match of at least six nucleotides to both a V gene segment and a J gene segment was required. Rearrangements were classified as productive when the CDR3 lacked stop codons and remained in frame with V and J, and all other rearrangements were classified as non-productive. Following IMGT convention, CDR3 was defined as the stretch from the second conserved V-encoded cysteine to the conserved J-encoded phenylalanine. The earlier analysis of about 560 of the donors excluded any sequence lacking an unambiguous match to a single V gene segment. In an earlier analysis of around 590 of the donors, a V segment was called functional when productive rearrangements were above 56.7%, and segregating when the standard deviation between donors exceeded 5%. A statistical classification framework was developed to diagnose cytomegalovirus status using the catalog of TCR beta chain sequences. In a later analysis, V and J genes were assigned by comparing TCR nucleotide sequences against IMGT/GENE-DB human TR gene sequences. In a later analysis, CDR3 sequences and most-parsimonious VDJ recombination scenarios were assigned using the TCRdist pipeline. A later analysis defined each TCR beta chain by its CDR3 amino acid sequence plus V-gene family, and excluded reads lacking a unique V-gene family. In a later analysis, fewer than 600 highly shared, low-generation-probability nucleotide sequences were removed to address suspected cross-contamination and a sequencing artifact. In a later analysis, a clonal expansion index was calculated for each public chain from normalized within-repertoire ranks of inferred template counts. In a later analysis, generation probabilities were computed using a VDJ recombination model fitted to out-of-frame rearrangements, and the results were checked against IGoR. In a later analysis, TCR-TCR, TCR-HLA and TCR-CMV co-occurrence was scored with hypergeometric tests, and a repertoire-size bias correction was applied to TCR pairs. False discovery rates were estimated in a later analysis by permuting HLA or CMV assignments 20 times. In a later analysis, co-occurring TCRs were grouped with DBSCAN, and TCRdist sequence similarity was added when clustering was performed within HLA-allele-positive subsets. Repertoires with fewer than 30,000 or more than 120,000 public chains were left out of co-occurrence clustering, as were about five repertoires with anomalous nucleotide sharing. TCRdb retrieved this table from immuneACCESS and kept in-frame rearrangements only. Not all clones are present; in checked studies, unresolved V genes account for under half, and no reason is known for the remainder. The V and J calls and clone size come from that table; D and trimming were worked out from the DNA. A total of 150,000 to 200,000 clones appear in this sample, roughly 78% of them only once. About 0.72% of the sample goes to the ten largest clones.

Study-wide conclusions, independent of this receptor: Specific HLA alleles were associated with 16,951 TCR beta sequences at a false discovery rate of 0.05 in a later analysis. In a later analysis, HLA-associated TCR beta chains were found to be more clonally expanded and to have lower generation probabilities than equally common non-associated chains. According to a later genetic analysis, donors in an Asian-associated ancestry cluster had fewer N-insertions in productive TCRs than the roughly 670-donor mean. In a later analysis, TCR association rates were found to vary across HLA loci, with the most associated TCRs seen for DRB1 alleles and the fewest for HLA-C alleles. Linkage disequilibrium might explain the correlated functional status among segregating V segments, but an unknown experimental factor could not be ruled out. Sequencing depth was assumed to be roughly uniform across donors in the presence/absence analyses, though that assumption may not hold. The cohort was sequenced for TCR beta chains only, and without alpha or paired-chain data the features that could be detected were limited. In vitro tests confirmed that three of the cytomegalovirus-associated TCR beta chains recognize cytomegalovirus antigens. An association between a missense DCLRE1C variant and V-gene and J-gene trimming of TCR beta chains was found in a later genetic analysis and replicated in an independent cohort. Roughly 15 rarely observed V segments, including chromosome 9 orphons, were excluded from the earlier analysis of about 600 of the donors because counts were too low. Some IMGT-functional V segments, including TRBV6-2 and TRBV6-3, could not be told apart with the 87-base-pair reads, so those segments were excluded. It was suggested by the authors that the approach could potentially be generalized to other disease states and immunological phenotypes. When HLA alleles, especially DR and DQ, strongly co-occurred, attributing TCR associations to individual alleles was difficult. Because HLA typing was missing for some donors at each locus, association tests included only the typed subset. The study gave a list of under 200 TCR beta chains associated with cytomegalovirus. In an earlier analysis of 587 of the donors, most TCR beta V segments appeared in productive rearrangements about 87% or about 30% of the time, broadly matching IMGT annotations. Most TCR sequences were observed very rarely across donors, whereas some public TCRs were present in many individuals. The classifier was reported to diagnose cytomegalovirus status with high specificity and sensitivity in both the original and validation cohorts. According to a later analysis, most CMV-associated TCR beta chains appeared to be HLA-restricted, and the HLA associations seemed to be driven largely by CMV exposure. A later analysis reported that several top co-occurrence clusters appeared linked to parvovirus B19, influenza, CMV and Epstein-Barr virus. The sequencing pipeline was judged likely to have produced a cluster of highly shared sequence variants as a technical artifact. A further reported finding was that TCR beta sequences accurately predicted the HLA-A and HLA-B alleles for most subjects in the first cohort. For the cohort, immune exposure information was limited to CMV serostatus.

The clonotype comes from a middle-aged woman in good health and CMV-seronegative. This receptor chain uses TRBV5-1 and TRBJ2-4, and TRBD1 aligns with 8 junction nucleotides. Sequenced material: PBMCs. The nucleotide sequence reads as follows: TGCGCCAGCAGCGCTCAGGGGGCAGGGAACAAAAACATTCAGTACTTC. It translates to CASSAQGAGNKNIQYF.